Presented here are 8 T cell receptor beta chains from one specimen sequenced in a study of blood T cell repertoires in COVID-19. Assay used: immunoSEQ multiplex PCR; TCRdb lists only in-frame clones, some missing. The sample includes about 99,000 clones, around nine tenths of them seen just once. The sequenced sample consisted of peripheral blood. All receptors come from a man aged 50-60 years with COVID-19, enrolled during active disease.

The chain recombines TRBV6-5 with TRBJ2-2; 8 bases are shared with TRBD2. V lost 6 bases to trimming and J lost 2 bases; unmatched junction nucleotides: 5. The germline CDR1 and CDR2 sequences are MNHEY and SVGAGI. The CDR3 has 15 residues. CDR3 DNA sequence: TGTGCCAGCAGGCCCGGGACTAGTAACACCGGGGAGCTGTTTTTT. Its protein product is CASRPGTSNTGELFF.

This clone was seen only once. The rearrangement links TRBV9 to TRBJ2-1, with 8 bases lining up with TRBD1. With 4 bases clipped from V and 5 bases from J, the junction kept 5 bases outside the gene matches. The V gene's germline CDR1 is SGDLS and CDR2 YYNGEE. There are 14 residues in the CDR3. The CDR3 spells CASSLWDRNNEQFF. CDR3 sequence (DNA): TGTGCCAGCAGCCTCTGGGACAGGAACAATGAGCAGTTCTTC.

In nucleotides, the CDR3 is TGTGCCAGCAAATCGCTAGCGGGGGTTTCCTACAATGAGCAGTTCTTC. Its protein product is CASKSLAGVSYNEQFF. The chain recombines TRBV2 with TRBJ2-1; 10 bases line up with TRBD2. J lost 1 base, V lost 7 bases, and 7 bases had no gene match. Germline values: CDR1 SNHLY, CDR2 FYNNEI. The CDR3 spans 16 residues.

The chain links TRBV10-3 to TRBJ2-3; the match to TRBD1 covers 7 bases. The CDR3 loop spans 13 amino acids. CDR1 ENHRY and CDR2 SYGVKD come from the germline V gene. Germline trimming cut 10 bases from V and 0 bases from J; bases unmatched to any gene: 4. The CDR3 nucleotides read TGTGCCACCGGGACAGCTAGCACAGATACGCAGTATTTT. Amino acids: CATGTASTDTQYF.

This clone was detected only once. The rearrangement uses TRBV9 and TRBJ1-1; TRBD1 aligns across 9 bases. The CDR3 is 15 amino acids. J lost 5 bases, V lost 4 bases, and 9 bases had no gene match. Per germline, CDR1 SGDLS and CDR2 YYNGEE. This CDR3 reads CASSKWDRELTEAFF. Here the CDR3 DNA reads TGTGCCAGCAGCAAATGGGACAGGGAATTAACTGAAGCTTTCTTT.

This clone turned up a few times. The rearrangement links TRBV24-1 to TRBJ2-7, with unresolved D. CDR3 length: 11 residues. V was cut by 7 bases and J by 5 bases, with 8 bases left in between. Germline assignment: CDR1 KGHDR and CDR2 SFDVKD. The CDR3 DNA follows: TGTGCCACCAGCAGGCACCACGAGCAGTACTTC. Translation gives CATSRHHEQYF.

The chain employs TRBV5-5 and TRBJ2-1, with D possibly matching TRBD2 (6 bases). V dropped 4 bases and J dropped 3 bases, with 14 bases sitting between them. The V gene's germline CDR1 is SGHKS and CDR2 YYEKEE (reference sequence). This CDR3 has 15 amino acids. For the CDR3, the DNA is TGTGCCAGCAGCCGGAATAGGGACTTCTACAATGAGCAGTTCTTC. This sequence encodes CASSRNRDFYNEQFF.

For this clone: The sample carries other DNA sequences with the same CDR3. The rearrangement joins TRBV7-9 to TRBJ2-3, with 7 bases matching TRBD2. The germline CDR1 and CDR2 sequences are SEHNR and FQNEAQ (reference sequence). This CDR3 is built from 14 residues. J gave up 0 bases and V 10 bases, and 7 bases lay outside the gene matches. The CDR3 reads CATTGGGSTDTQYF. The CDR3 DNA reads as TGTGCCACTACCGGCGGGGGAAGCACAGATACGCAGTATTTT.